One sample yielded the 21 T cell receptor beta chains listed below, sequenced in a study of cytomegalovirus exposure and HLA in healthy donors. Amplification used 60 Vbeta primers and 13 Jbeta primers. Here immunoSEQ multiplex PCR was the method, and the copy in TCRdb shows in-frame clones only, minus some. Seen here are about 110,000 clones, 65% to 80% observed once, and the top ten hold around 5%. The sample was PBMCs. These receptors all come from a man under 40 in good health and CMV-seropositive.

This clone was counted a few times. The chain employs TRBV5-6 and TRBJ2-3, with 7 bases that match TRBD1. This CDR3 is 14 amino acids long. The V and J ends lost 3 bases and 5 bases, in that order; junction bases with no gene match: 6. Germline loops: CDR1 SGHDT, CDR2 YYEEEE. DNA of the CDR3: TGTGCCAGCAGCTCTCGACAGGGTGAAGATACGCAGTATTTT. Amino acids: CASSSRQGEDTQYF.

This clone was picked up one time. This chain joins TRBV15 and TRBJ2-7; 11 bases agree with TRBD1. The V and J ends lost 1 base and 4 bases, in that order; junction bases with no gene match: 3. The germline CDR1 and CDR2 sequences are LNHNV and YYDKDF (reference sequence). The CDR3 is 15 residues long. CDR3 sequence reads: CATSRGGQGAYEQYF. For the CDR3, the DNA is TGTGCCACCAGCAGAGGAGGACAGGGGGCTTACGAGCAGTACTTC.

The CDR3 sequence is CASSQGQNSYEQYF. In nucleotides, the CDR3 is TGTGCCAGCAGCCAGGGACAGAACTCCTACGAGCAGTACTTC. The chain uses TRBV4-2 and TRBJ2-7; the match to TRBD1 covers 7 bases. CDR1 and CDR2 (germline): LGHNA, YNFKEQ. This CDR3 is built from 14 residues. The ends lost 3 bases at V and 0 bases at J; junction bases unmatched: 2.

Comments on this clone: Its ends do not fully match the called genes, so a read error is possible. The same CDR3 can be traced to other DNA sequences in this sample. V and J are TRBV2 and TRBJ1-1, with TRBD1 as a possible D gene (5 bases). This CDR3 region has 15 residues. In germline, CDR1 is SNHLY, CDR2 FYNNEI. The DNA of the CDR3 is TGTGCCAGCACTCCGGGACTGACCCTGAACACTGAGGCTTTCTTT. Translated, it gives CASTPGLTLNTEAFF.

The chain is built from TRBV10-3 and TRBJ1-1; 8 positions match TRBD1. The J segment lost 0 bases and the V segment lost 5 bases, leaving 5 bases of the junction unmatched. CDR1 and CDR2 (germline): ENHRY, SYGVKD. The CDR3 loop spans 15 amino acids. The chain's CDR3 is CAISNTGGMNTEAFF. The DNA for the CDR3 is TGTGCCATCAGTAATACAGGGGGAATGAACACTGAAGCTTTCTTT.

This clone was seen more than once but under ten times. The V and J genes are TRBV2 and TRBJ2-7; the D gene is possibly TRBD2 (6 bases). The germline V and J ends were trimmed by 10 bases and 3 bases, with 16 bases remaining between them. Germline loops: CDR1 SNHLY, CDR2 FYNNEI. The CDR3 runs 13 residues. The CDR3: CAMVRDSYYEQYF. CDR3 DNA sequence: TGTGCCATGGTCCGGGACTCGTACTACGAGCAGTACTTC.

V usage is TRBV19 and J usage is TRBJ2-2; 10 bases fit TRBD2. V shed 8 bases and J 2 bases; nucleotides not matched to a gene: 11. The germline CDR1 and CDR2 sequences are LNHDA and SQIVND (reference sequence). The CDR3 length is 17 residues. The CDR3 DNA follows: TGTGCCAGTGAGCTAGGAAGCGGGGGGGGTAACACCGGGGAGCTGTTTTTT. This gives the protein CASELGSGGGNTGELFF.

This sequence joins TRBV11-2 and TRBJ2-5, with D possibly being TRBD2 (6 bases). This CDR3 has 13 amino acids. The germline V gene has CDR1 SGHAT and CDR2 FQNNGV. Between the trimmed V and J ends, which lost 0 bases and 5 bases, there was a span of 7 bases. The CDR3 protein is CASSLEGRETQYF. DNA of the CDR3: TGTGCCAGCAGCTTAGAAGGGAGGGAGACCCAGTACTTC.

The chain has TRBV6-5 and TRBJ1-5, with D unclear. Trimming took 5 bases from V and 6 from J, leaving 14 bases between them. The CDR3 loop spans 14 amino acids. Germline V gives CDR1 MNHEY, CDR2 SVGAGI. CDR3 amino acids: CASSPDRTSQPQHF. The DNA of the CDR3 is TGTGCCAGCAGTCCGGACCGGACTTCTCAGCCCCAGCATTTT.

The genes are TRBV7-9 and TRBJ1-6, with 8 bases lining up with TRBD1. The trim removed 2 bases at V and 7 bases at J, leaving 4 bases unmatched. Germline V gene data show CDR1 as SEHNR and CDR2 as FQNEAQ (reference sequence). The CDR3 totals 15 residues. The CDR3 reads CASSLQGQGNSPLHF. The CDR3 DNA reads TGTGCCAGCAGCTTACAAGGACAGGGCAATTCACCCCTCCACTTT.

The chain recombines TRBV29-1 with TRBJ2-4; 9 bases line up with TRBD1. The CDR3 runs 20 residues. With V trimmed by 7 bases and J by 0 bases, 22 bases remained unmatched. Germline V gives CDR1 SQVTM, CDR2 ANQGSEA. CDR3 sequence (DNA): TGCAGCGCGACAGGGGGTGGACGAAAACAAACGTTCGCAGCCAAAAACATTCAGTACTTC. This encodes CSATGGGRKQTFAAKNIQYF.

This sequence joins TRBV10-1 and TRBJ2-5; D remains unclear. Germline assignment: CDR1 WNHNN and CDR2 SYGVQD (reference sequence). CDR3 length: 13 residues. Trimming cost V 0 bases and J 4 bases, with 6 bases left between them. The CDR3 reads CASSESSRETQYF. The CDR3 nucleotides read TGCGCCAGCAGTGAGTCGTCGAGAGAGACCCAGTACTTC.

The chain is built from TRBV2 and TRBJ2-5; 11 bases line up with TRBD2. This CDR3 is built from 17 residues. V lost 0 bases, J lost 3 bases, and 6 bases stayed unmatched. Germline assignment: CDR1 SNHLY and CDR2 FYNNEI. The CDR3 region is CASSEARGLAAEETQYF. The DNA of the CDR3 is TGTGCCAGCAGTGAAGCGCGGGGACTAGCGGCTGAAGAGACCCAGTACTTC.

The chain employs TRBV10-3 and TRBJ2-1; tentatively, D is TRBD2 (6 bases). Germline CDR1 and CDR2: ENHRY and SYGVKD. The CDR3 consists of 14 residues. The germline V and J ends were trimmed by 5 bases and 9 bases, with 17 bases remaining between them. Here the CDR3 reads CAISSVDAGGEQFF. The CDR3 region has the DNA TGTGCCATCAGTTCAGTCGATGCCGGGGGTGAGCAGTTCTTC.

V gene TRBV27 combines with J gene TRBJ2-5; D uncertain. This CDR3 is built from 13 residues. V lost 0 bases and J 4 bases, leaving 6 bases between the germline ends. Germline CDR1 reads MNHEY; CDR2 reads SMNVEV (reference sequence). The CDR3 bases are TGTGCCAGCAGTTTATCGGCACGAGAGACCCAGTACTTC. Its protein product is CASSLSARETQYF.

The gene calls are TRBV19 and TRBJ1-5; TRBD1 matches at 9 bases. This CDR3 spans 16 amino acids. Losses at the gene ends were 5 bases for V and 9 bases for J; bases not matched to a gene: 14. CDR1 LNHDA and CDR2 SQIVND come from the germline V gene (reference sequence). The CDR3 spells CASSAQTGTGQWPQHF. The CDR3 region has the DNA TGTGCCAGTAGTGCCCAAACCGGGACAGGGCAATGGCCCCAGCATTTT.

In its sample, this clone was seen a few times. This rearrangement joins TRBV7-2 to TRBJ1-5; a weak D match, TRBD1 (6 bases). Germline V gives CDR1 SGHTA, CDR2 FQGNSA. Trimming cost V 3 bases and J 7 bases, with 13 bases left between them. The CDR3 sequence is 14 residues long. CDR3 region: CASSLGPGEQPQHF. CDR3 bases: TGTGCCAGCAGCTTGGGCCCAGGGGAACAGCCCCAGCATTTT.

J is TRBJ1-5 and V is TRBV7-6; D not certain. Deletions cut 7 bases from V and 5 bases from J, with 12 bases between. The length of the CDR3 is 13 residues. Germline CDR1 and CDR2: SGHVS and FNYEAQ. The CDR3 DNA follows: TGTGCCAGCACCGATCACAAGTATCAGCCCCAGCATTTT. Its protein is CASTDHKYQPQHF.

The rearrangement links TRBV30 to TRBJ2-3; TRBD1 is a possible D gene (5 bases). CDR3 length equals 15 residues. In germline, CDR1 is GTSNPN, CDR2 SVGIG (reference sequence). V was pared by 0 bases and J by 4 bases, with 14 bases between. CDR3: CAWSVAGIISDTQYF. The CDR3, as DNA: TGTGCCTGGAGTGTAGCAGGGATTATCTCAGATACGCAGTATTTT.

This chain joins TRBV27 and TRBJ2-1; D is possibly TRBD2 (6 bases). The V end lost 5 bases, the J end lost 9 bases, and 14 bases lay between the germline ends. From germline, CDR1 is MNHEY and CDR2 SMNVEV (reference sequence). CDR3 length: 13 residues. CDR3 nucleotides: TGTGCCAGCAGTCTGACTAGTACTGGTGAGCAGTTCTTC. Translating gives CASSLTSTGEQFF.

The rearrangement links TRBV28 to TRBJ2-1; TRBD1 might be the D (5 bases). Germline V gene lookup returns CDR1 MDHEN and CDR2 SYDVKM. The CDR3 is 13 amino acids. V was cut by 4 bases and J by 6 bases, with 10 bases left in between. The CDR3 region is CASSSDRTNEQFF. CDR3 in DNA: TGTGCCAGCAGTTCCGACAGAACCAATGAGCAGTTCTTC.